Below, 20 T cell receptor beta chains from the same sample are listed, as sequenced in a study of beta chain features in type 1 diabetes listed by TCRdb under 2018. Broader findings and caveats from the paper: In all four CD4+ subsets, TCRB CDR3 length was moderately but significantly shorter in type 1 diabetes patients.

No antigens are known for them. Libraries were constructed by the immunoSEQ multiplex PCR assay. The High Capacity cDNA Reverse Transcription Kit was used to reverse transcribe all of the isolated RNA, meaning that expressed TCRB transcripts were what got sequenced. Not all clones reach the TCRdb copy of this immuneACCESS table, which keeps in-frame sequences only. Checked studies attribute under half of the gap to unresolved V genes and leave the rest unexplained. This sample has roughly 330,000 clones in its table, and approximately 12% of those were observed once. The ten largest clones take up roughly 0.015% of the sample. Specimen: naive CD4+ T cells from blood. What the cell subset or site label conveys for this sample: true naive CD4+ T cells. The receptors shown here come from a woman aged 18-29 years with type 1 diabetes.

In its sample, this clone was seen a few times. The chain is built from TRBV29-1 and TRBJ1-2; perhaps TRBD1 as D (6 bases). There are 13 residues in the CDR3. Germline V lookup: CDR1 SQVTM, CDR2 ANQGSEA. Trimming removed 4 bases from V and 2 bases from J, with 11 bases in between. The CDR3 DNA sequence: TGCAGCGTTGTAATCACAGGGAACTATGGCTACACCTTC. Translating it yields CSVVITGNYGYTF.

To note about this clone: This CDR3 is also generated by other DNA sequences in the sample. The J gene is TRBJ2-7, the V gene TRBV18; the match to TRBD1 covers 9 bases. This CDR3 comprises 13 residues. V was pared by 3 bases and J by 5 bases, with 2 bases of the junction left unmatched. Germline V gives CDR1 KGHSH, CDR2 LQKENI. The CDR3 protein is CASSPRTGDEQYV. DNA of the CDR3: TGTGCCAGCTCACCGAGGACAGGGGACGAGCAGTACGTC.

This clone turned up a few times. The chain employs TRBV13 and TRBJ1-4; D may be TRBD1 (6 bases). The germline gives CDR1 PRHDT, CDR2 FYEKMQ (reference sequence). This CDR3 is 14 amino acids long. The V gene lost 4 bases and the J gene lost 7 bases, with 13 bases spanning the gap. Here the CDR3 DNA reads TGTGCCAGCAGCTCGACAGGAGTGGGTGAAAAACTGTTTTTT. The encoded protein is CASSSTGVGEKLFF.

This clone was counted a few times. The chain is built from TRBV5-1 and TRBJ2-5; 10 bases are a match to TRBD2. This CDR3 contains 14 residues. The junction had 3 bases not matched to a gene; V was cut back by 4 bases and J by 3 bases. The germline CDR1 and CDR2 sequences are SGHRS and YFSETQ. Here the CDR3 reads CASSVTSGKETQYF. CDR3 coding DNA: TGCGCCAGCAGCGTCACTAGCGGGAAAGAGACCCAGTACTTC.

This clone was detected a few times. This chain links TRBV30 with TRBJ1-1; 9 bases map to TRBD1. Germline CDR1 reads GTSNPN; CDR2 reads SVGIG (reference sequence). The CDR3 is 18 residues long. J gave up 0 bases and V 3 bases, and 14 bases lay outside the gene matches. The CDR3 reads CAWRKPYRGRAVNTEAFF. The CDR3 DNA follows: TGTGCCTGGAGGAAGCCATACAGGGGGCGTGCGGTGAACACTGAAGCTTTCTTT.

This chain links TRBV7-9 with TRBJ1-1, with D possibly being TRBD1 (6 bases). The CDR3 covers 16 residues. Germline loops: CDR1 SEHNR, CDR2 FQNEAQ (reference sequence). The germline V and J ends were trimmed by 5 bases and 0 bases, with 16 bases remaining between them. In DNA form, the CDR3 reads TGTGCCAGCAGCCCAGGGGCACAGATCCTGAACACTGAAGCTTTCTTT. Its protein is CASSPGAQILNTEAFF. Looking up the rest from reference TRBV7-9 and TRBJ1-1 gives the full variable domain: DTGVSQNPRHKITKRGQNVTFRCDPISEHNRLYWYRQTLGQGPEFLTYFQNEAQLEKSRLLSDRFSAERPKGSFSTLEIQRTEQGDSAMYLCASSPGAQILNTEAFFGQGTRLTVV.

Concerning this clone: Other DNA variants within this sample encode the same CDR3. This chain joins TRBV5-4 and TRBJ2-5, with 8 bases matching TRBD2. Germline CDR1 and CDR2: SGHNT and YYREEE (reference sequence). This CDR3 is built from 14 residues. J gave up 5 bases and V 0 bases, and 3 bases lay outside the gene matches. DNA for the CDR3: TGTGCCAGCAGCTTGGGGCTAGCGGGTGAGACCCAGTACTTC. This translates into CASSLGLAGETQYF.

This chain joins TRBV5-1 and TRBJ1-5, with a tentative D call TRBD1 (5 bases). CDR1 is SGHRS and CDR2 is YFSETQ in the germline V gene. The CDR3 spans 15 residues. V was cut by 1 base and J by 6 bases, with 14 bases left in between. This chain's CDR3 is CASSLQGGVGQPQHF. CDR3 nucleotide sequence: TGCGCCAGCAGCTTGCAGGGAGGAGTTGGTCAGCCCCAGCATTTT.

In its sample, this clone was seen a few times. The chain uses TRBV6-5 and TRBJ1-1, with TRBD1 matching 11 bases. The CDR3 is made up of 14 amino acids. V was pared by 5 bases and J by 10 bases, with 9 bases of the junction left unmatched. Germline values: CDR1 MNHEY, CDR2 SVGAGI. The DNA of the CDR3 is TGTGCCAGCAGTCCTGGACAGGGGGCGAGGGTAGCTTTCTTT. This encodes CASSPGQGARVAFF.

The chain couples TRBV7-2 to TRBJ2-7; tentatively, D is TRBD2 (5 bases). V dropped 2 bases and J dropped 7 bases, with 21 bases sitting between them. The CDR3 sequence is 16 residues long. Per germline, CDR1 SGHTA and CDR2 FQGNSA. The CDR3 sequence is CASSLSVGARLGEQYV. The CDR3 DNA reads as TGTGCCAGCAGCTTAAGTGTGGGAGCGCGACTGGGAGAGCAGTACGTC.

V usage is TRBV7-9 and J usage is TRBJ2-3; D is unclear. The CDR3 loop spans 15 amino acids. V gave up 2 bases and J gave up 0 bases, with 9 bases separating them. Per germline, CDR1 SEHNR and CDR2 FQNEAQ (reference sequence). The CDR3 here is CASSLFGVSTDTQYF. The CDR3 bases are TGTGCCAGCAGCTTATTCGGAGTTAGCACAGATACGCAGTATTTT.

There are a few counts of this clone. J is TRBJ1-4 and V is TRBV2; 10 bases are a match to TRBD1. Germline assignment: CDR1 SNHLY and CDR2 FYNNEI. The CDR3 covers 19 residues. Unmatched junction bases numbered 18, after V lost 5 bases and J lost 6 bases. CDR3 DNA sequence: TGTGCCAGCAGTCATACGGGACAGGGGAAGGGTTTGTACGATGAAAAACTGTTTTTT. This gives the protein CASSHTGQGKGLYDEKLFF.

The genes are TRBV23-1 and TRBJ1-5; 9 positions agree with TRBD1. TRBV23-1 is an ORF; its function is uncertain. The CDR3 sequence is 18 residues long. The V gene end was trimmed by 3 bases and the J gene end by 4 bases; junction bases not matched to a gene: 13. The CDR3 spells CASSHRPGTGLENQPQHF. CDR3 sequence (DNA): TGCGCCAGCAGTCACCGTCCCGGGACAGGGTTGGAAAATCAGCCCCAGCATTTT.

Remarks on this clone: The sample contains more than one DNA sequence encoding this CDR3. The V gene is TRBV9, the J gene TRBJ2-1; 8 nucleotides line up with TRBD2. The germline V gene encodes CDR1 SGDLS and CDR2 YYNGEE. Trimming at V came to 0 bases and at J to 7 bases, leaving 3 bases not matched to a gene. This CDR3 spans 14 amino acids. The CDR3 reads CASSVVGTSNEQFF. In DNA form, the CDR3 reads TGTGCCAGCAGCGTAGTAGGGACTAGTAATGAGCAGTTCTTC.

The V call is TRBV29-1, the J call TRBJ1-4; 10 nucleotides match TRBD1. There are 12 residues in the CDR3. The trim removed 6 bases at V and 8 bases at J, leaving 3 bases unmatched. Looked up from germline, CDR1 is SQVTM and CDR2 is ANQGSEA. CDR3 region: CSVWDRGEKLFF. CDR3 DNA sequence: TGCAGCGTCTGGGACAGGGGAGAAAAACTGTTTTTT.

The J gene is TRBJ1-2, the V gene TRBV7-9; 7 bases align to TRBD1. After removal of 5 bases from V and 7 bases from J, the junction contained 19 bases not matched to a gene. The germline V gene encodes CDR1 SEHNR and CDR2 FQNEAQ (reference sequence). The CDR3 contains 17 residues. The CDR3 here is CASSHRDSKAWNRGYTF. In DNA form, the CDR3 reads TGTGCCAGCAGCCACAGGGACAGCAAGGCTTGGAATCGTGGCTACACCTTC.

This clone has only a few counts. CDR3 loop: CASSSHRGTEAFF. The CDR3 region has the DNA TGTGCCAGCAGCTCCCACCGGGGGACTGAAGCTTTCTTT. The chain employs TRBV7-2 and TRBJ1-1, with D perhaps matching TRBD1 (5 bases). The CDR3 has 13 residues. Looked up from germline, CDR1 is SGHTA and CDR2 is FQGNSA. With 4 bases removed from V and 5 bases from J, the gap between germline ends came to 11 bases.

A few counts support this clone. V is TRBV19 and J is TRBJ1-2; 8 positions match TRBD1. Germline lookup yields CDR1 LNHDA and CDR2 SQIVND (reference sequence). With V trimmed by 5 bases and J by 5 bases, 7 bases remained unmatched. This CDR3 comprises 14 residues. In DNA, the CDR3 is TGTGCCAGTAGTGCCGGCGGGACAGGTTATGGCTACACCTTC. Its protein is CASSAGGTGYGYTF.

This clone was counted a few times. The CDR3 bases are TGCGCCAGCAGCCCTGTACAGGGGACCAACACCGGGGAGCTGTTTTTT. This sequence encodes CASSPVQGTNTGELFF. The rearrangement joins TRBV5-1 to TRBJ2-2; TRBD1 agrees at 7 bases. The CDR3 is made up of 16 amino acids. Germline V gives CDR1 SGHRS, CDR2 YFSETQ. After removal of 4 bases from V and 2 bases from J, the junction contained 8 bases not matched to a gene.

The chain combines TRBV29-1 with TRBJ1-2, with 7 bases matching TRBD1. The germline CDR1 and CDR2 sequences are SQVTM and ANQGSEA. The V gene end was trimmed by 3 bases and the J gene end by 5 bases; junction bases not matched to a gene: 12. The CDR3 extends over 15 amino acids. The CDR3 region has the DNA TGCAGCGTTGACAGGAGACTGGACAGGACTTATGGCTACACCTTC. It is translated as CSVDRRLDRTYGYTF. The full variable domain, its missing parts supplied by reference TRBV29-1 and TRBJ1-2, is SAVISQKPSRDICQRGTSLTIQCQVDSQVTMMFWYRQQPGQSLTLIATANQGSEATYESGFVIDKFPISRPNLTFSTLTVSNMSPEDSSIYLCSVDRRLDRTYGYTFGSGTRLTVV.